What follows describes a single TCR beta chain. Its antigen has not been determined. No clone much larger than this one lies a single base away; base qualities are absent. This specimen comes from a study of blood T cell repertoires in COVID-19 (dated by TCRdb to the early 2020s). Background for the entire study: The collaborator samples originated in the United States, Italy and Spain and spanned the acute and convalescent phases of COVID-19. The dataset comprised deeply sampled blood TCRbeta repertoires from subjects exposed to, actively infected with, or recovered from COVID-19. The sample metadata nearly always contained a de-identified subject ID, COVID-19 status, age in years and sex. HLA class I and class II types, where available, came from metadata supplied by the sample provider rather than from assay-based typing. The repertoires were made available in a free public database intended to serve as a resource for research on the immune response to SARS-CoV-2. The prospective study material was composed of cDNA or gDNA derived from T cells, B-cell-depleted T cells, or PBMCs. Samples came from the ongoing ImmuneRACE study (first 160 participants) plus 1,254 subjects from 6 global collaborators. What the authors observed across the whole study: How much clinical and demographic metadata was included differed by source and by participant, and the metadata was provided uncurated.

Looking up the germline V gene (reference sequence) yields CDR1 SEHNR and CDR2 FQNEAQ. The CDR3 runs 15 amino acids, cysteine and phenylalanine included. CDR3 DNA only is kept here, 45 bases in frame from base 1. V has 5 bases trimmed and J has 7 bases trimmed; junction bases matching no gene number 11. TCRbeta CDR3 regions were amplified from genomic DNA using the immunoSEQ Assay, a bias-controlled multiplex PCR. The published analysis was carried out like this. The number of nucleated cells in each sample was estimated by amplification of reference gene primers within the assay. To quantify the absolute abundance of each unique TCRbeta CDR3 rearrangement, sequence reads were collapsed and filtered. Productive Simpson clonality was computed per sample as the square root of Simpson's diversity index over productive rearrangements. TCRdb stores this immuneACCESS table with in-frame sequences only. Part of the clones is absent; in the studies checked, under half of the shortfall reflects unresolved V genes, and no reason is known for the rest. Clone size and the V and J calls come from that table; the DNA yielded D and trimming. For this sample the table gives hundreds of thousands of clones, of which around 90% were detected only once. Under 2% of the sample is held by the ten biggest clonotypes.

Enrolling through a virtual design, the prospective study's participants ranged in age from roughly 18 to 89 years and lived across roughly 23 United States geographic areas. To assign participants to cohorts, the prospective study relied on clinical history that participants themselves reported in a screening survey and a study questionnaire. ImmuneRACE Cohort 3 recovered participants were defined by two consecutive negative NP/OP PCR tests, healthcare professional clearance, or symptom resolution. Mobile phlebotomists in the prospective study collected whole blood, serum and a nasopharyngeal or oropharyngeal swab from every participant. Prospective study participants could optionally give additional blood draws and questionnaires over an approximately two-month period. Prospective study blood samples were shipped either frozen or at room temperature before DNA extraction.

The sample taken for sequencing was PBMCs or T cells enriched from blood (not recorded which). Recombination connected TRBV7-9 to TRBJ2-1; 7 central nucleotides agree with TRBD2. The receptor comes from a woman aged 45-59 years who had recovered from COVID-19. The CDR3 corresponds to CASSNAGSGRNEQFF. The sequenced DNA is TGTGCCAGCAGCAACGCCGGCTCCGGGAGGAATGAGCAGTTCTTC.